The rows below give T cell receptor beta chains drawn from one sample of a study of OX40 agonist ivuxolimab in advanced cancers. Profiling relied on immunoSEQ multiplex PCR, and the TCRdb table lists in-frame clones only, not all of them. The sample holds some 37,000 clones, less than 90% seen once. The source material was CD4+ or CD8+ T cells sorted from blood, sampled in a trial of the OX40 agonist ivuxolimab. These receptors were taken from an adult with an advanced solid tumor such as melanoma, head and neck, liver or kidney cancer. Both conserved end residues are part of each CDR3. The D gene is left open where the match is weak.

CDR3aa | d_gene | v_gene
CASSQTRQGANIQYF | TRBD1 | TRBV27
CASSAGTAVFSYEQYF | TRBD1 | TRBV6-1
CASSPPASGSTDTQYF | TRBD2 | TRBV18
CASSWGPEWGTEAFF | - | TRBV5-1
CASSLEILTVNTEAFF | - | TRBV7-3
CASSLGAGTTGAPLHF | - | TRBV5-1
CASSEGGTNEKLFF | TRBD1 | TRBV7-9
CASSEGNSGFSTHQPQHF | - | TRBV19
CASSTTGTGIREKLFF | - | TRBV28
CAWRNRGNYEQYF | TRBD1 | TRBV30
CASSAPDTQYF | - | TRBV6-1
CASSAGTVLAGVPYDEQFF | TRBD2 | TRBV5-8
CASGTGVTDTQYF | TRBD1 | TRBV23-1
CAWSWGQGASGELFF | TRBD1 | TRBV30
CASSLALKGELFF | - | TRBV28
CASSPRTGIYGYTF | - | TRBV27
CASAHTGAMNTEAFF | TRBD1 | TRBV18
CASSLAGTSYEQYF | - | TRBV7-2
CASSLDPSGFSYNEQFF | - | TRBV7-8
CASHITGYTEAFF | - | TRBV6-1